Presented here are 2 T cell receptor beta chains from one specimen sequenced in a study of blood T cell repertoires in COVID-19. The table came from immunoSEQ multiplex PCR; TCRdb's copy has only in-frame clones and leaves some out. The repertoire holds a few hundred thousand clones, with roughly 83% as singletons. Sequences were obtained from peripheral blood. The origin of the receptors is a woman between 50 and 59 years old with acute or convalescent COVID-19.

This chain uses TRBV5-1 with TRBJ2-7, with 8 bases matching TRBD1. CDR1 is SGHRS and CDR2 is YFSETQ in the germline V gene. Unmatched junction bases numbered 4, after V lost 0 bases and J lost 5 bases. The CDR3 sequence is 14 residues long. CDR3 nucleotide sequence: TGCGCCAGCAGCTTGGGGACAGGGAGCCACGAGCAGTACTTC. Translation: CASSLGTGSHEQYF.

The DNA for the CDR3 is TGTGCCAGCAGCCTTTCCCCTAGCGGGGGCCCCGGGGAGCTGTTTTTT. Its translation: CASSLSPSGGPGELFF. The rearrangement joins TRBV7-6 to TRBJ2-2; 10 bases fit TRBD2. Trimming removed 5 bases from V and 6 bases from J; junction bases left unmatched: 9. This CDR3 has 16 residues. The germline gives CDR1 SGHVS, CDR2 FNYEAQ.